This is a list of T cell receptor beta chains from one sample in a study of blood T cells in healthy people across ages. One entry per CDR3 protein results from TCRdb running MiXCR on the 5' RACE reads. The table lists hundreds of thousands of distinct CDR3 sequences, roughly half of them singletons. The sequenced material came from blood. These receptors all come from a woman at least 80 years old in good health. The conserved cysteine and the conserved F or W are not part of the CDR3 here.

V: TRBV5-1
J: TRBJ2-1
CDR3: ASSLAPGRSEQF

V: TRBV28
J: TRBJ2-7
CDR3: ASGRQVGFYEQY

V: TRBV6-6
J: TRBJ2-3
CDR3: ASSYHLASTDTQY

V: TRBV10-3
J: TRBJ2-3
CDR3: AIRNSVGTDTQY

V: TRBV5-1
J: TRBJ2-3
CDR3: ASRETGTDTQY

V: TRBV5-1
J: TRBJ1-1
CDR3: ASSPTGSGNTEAF

V: TRBV27
J: TRBJ2-7
CDR3: ASSLIPGGSYEQY

V: TRBV12-3/TRBV12-4
J: TRBJ2-5
CDR3: ASSFYGRVSHQETQY

V: TRBV27
J: TRBJ1-5
CDR3: ATLDREGFRNQPQH

V: TRBV7-2
J: TRBJ2-5
CDR3: ASSLNGGSKETQY

V: TRBV12-3/TRBV12-4
J: TRBJ1-6
CDR3: ASSSHTPNLISPLH

V: TRBV3-1
J: TRBJ2-7
CDR3: ASSQGWGSSYEQY

V: TRBV2
J: TRBJ1-1
CDR3: ASSESVRVADTEAF

V: TRBV6-2/TRBV6-3
J: TRBJ2-7
CDR3: TSSSFRDRVYEQY

V: TRBV28
J: TRBJ1-2
CDR3: ASSVEKLYGYT

V: TRBV20-1
J: TRBJ2-2
CDR3: SARDVAGVPGELF

V: TRBV20-1
J: TRBJ1-4
CDR3: SARPYLGAGEKLF

V: TRBV12-3/TRBV12-4
J: TRBJ1-2
CDR3: ASRSTGGGNYGYT

V: TRBV12-3/TRBV12-4
J: TRBJ1-4
CDR3: ASRSSDRLNEKLF

V: TRBV11-1
J: TRBJ2-1
CDR3: ASSETTSGGYNEQF

V: TRBV7-8
J: TRBJ2-7
CDR3: ASSWRTGIAEQY

V: TRBV3-1
J: TRBJ2-2
CDR3: ASLGAGELF

V: TRBV18
J: TRBJ2-1
CDR3: ASSPVSGTYDEQF

V: TRBV6-1
J: -
CDR3: ASSELQDEQY

V: TRBV7-2
J: TRBJ1-5
CDR3: ASSFKVDSNQPQH

V: TRBV4-3
J: TRBJ2-4
CDR3: ASSQDSQATAAKNIQY

V: TRBV12-3/TRBV12-4
J: TRBJ2-7
CDR3: ASRLGPEQY

V: TRBV14
J: TRBJ2-1
CDR3: ASSPNRDTRSYEQF

V: TRBV3-1
J: TRBJ1-1
CDR3: ASSQSSGYMNTEAF

V: TRBV29-1
J: TRBJ2-7
CDR3: STTGLSPYEQY

V: TRBV12-3/TRBV12-4
J: TRBJ2-4
CDR3: ASRLGGGQNIQY

V: TRBV3-1
J: TRBJ1-5
CDR3: ASSQGTGINQPQH

V: TRBV28
J: TRBJ1-5
CDR3: ASRLSRQPQH

V: TRBV28
J: TRBJ1-2
CDR3: ASSSVGIYGYT

V: TRBV11-3
J: TRBJ2-4
CDR3: ASSRGQVQY

V: TRBV3-1
J: TRBJ2-1
CDR3: ASSQDPASNNEQF

V: TRBV9
J: TRBJ2-2
CDR3: ASSVGDFYTGELF

V: TRBV3-1
J: TRBJ2-7
CDR3: ASSRLPGLAGEQY

V: TRBV20-1
J: TRBJ2-3
CDR3: SAPDGTSGRDTQY

V: TRBV7-2
J: TRBJ2-3
CDR3: ASSWLAGASDTQY

V: TRBV2
J: TRBJ1-2
CDR3: ASRGDRLGGYT

V: TRBV5-1
J: TRBJ2-1
CDR3: ASSHTSGRHRSYNEQF

V: TRBV5-1
J: TRBJ1-6
CDR3: ASSPGTENSPLH

V: TRBV28
J: TRBJ2-7
CDR3: ASSNPGGPFEQY

V: TRBV7-2
J: TRBJ2-7
CDR3: ASSLAYITGQDEQY

V: TRBV4-1
J: TRBJ2-3
CDR3: ASSQLWGTLAADTQY

V: TRBV5-1
J: TRBJ2-1
CDR3: ASSLERRGGEQF

V: TRBV7-2
J: -
CDR3: ASSFGLAHEQY

V: TRBV12-3/TRBV12-4
J: TRBJ2-5
CDR3: ASSPTRTGDETQY

V: TRBV4-3
J: TRBJ2-1
CDR3: ASSQARGIGNEQF

V: TRBV20-1
J: TRBJ2-3
CDR3: SARPHFGGSTDTQY

V: TRBV2
J: TRBJ1-3
CDR3: ASSGVSRSGNTIY

V: TRBV20-1
J: TRBJ2-3
CDR3: SARRTSGITDTQY

V: TRBV6-6
J: TRBJ2-1
CDR3: ASSLRTGRQF

V: TRBV15
J: TRBJ2-3
CDR3: ATSRARTDTQY

V: TRBV12-3/TRBV12-4
J: TRBJ1-4
CDR3: ASRGQVSNEKLF

V: TRBV6-2/TRBV6-3
J: TRBJ2-7
CDR3: ASSYLLAASSYERY

V: TRBV20-1
J: TRBJ2-1
CDR3: SVFGGTAYNEQF

V: TRBV3-1
J: TRBJ2-7
CDR3: ASSQGIRDKSYEQY

V: TRBV4-2
J: TRBJ2-5
CDR3: ASSQVLTSGDRQETQY